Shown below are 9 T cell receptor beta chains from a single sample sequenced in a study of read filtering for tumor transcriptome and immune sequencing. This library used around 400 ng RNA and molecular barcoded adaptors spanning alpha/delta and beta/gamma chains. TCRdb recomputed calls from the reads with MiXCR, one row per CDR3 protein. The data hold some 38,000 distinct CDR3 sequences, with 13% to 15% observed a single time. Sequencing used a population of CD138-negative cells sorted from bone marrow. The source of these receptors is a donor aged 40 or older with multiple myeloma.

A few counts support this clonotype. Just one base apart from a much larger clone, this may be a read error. The CDR3 nucleotides read TGCGCCAGCGGCCCGGGGCTGCGGGGGCCGGACACTGAAGCTTTCTTT. Amino acids: CASGPGLRGPDTEAFF. The chain carries TRBV5-1 and TRBJ1-1, with D tentatively TRBD1 (6 bases). The CDR3 spans 16 residues. Trimming shortened V by 7 bases and J by 3 bases, and 22 bases separated the two germline ends. Germline-derived CDR1 and CDR2 are SGHRS and YFSETQ. The whole variable domain, remainder taken from reference TRBV5-1 and TRBJ1-1, is KAGVTQTPRYLIKTRGQQVTLSCSPISGHRSVSWYQQTPGQGLQFLFEYFSETQRNKGNFPGRFSGRQFSNSRSEMNVSTLELGDSALYLCASGPGLRGPDTEAFFGQGTRLTVV.

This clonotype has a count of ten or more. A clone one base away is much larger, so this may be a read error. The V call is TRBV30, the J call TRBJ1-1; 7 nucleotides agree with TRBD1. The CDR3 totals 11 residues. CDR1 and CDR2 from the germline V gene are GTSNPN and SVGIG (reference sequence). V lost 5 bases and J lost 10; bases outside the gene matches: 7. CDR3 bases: TGTGCCTGGGGCCTCGCAGGGGGAGCTTTCTTT. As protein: CAWGLAGGAFF.

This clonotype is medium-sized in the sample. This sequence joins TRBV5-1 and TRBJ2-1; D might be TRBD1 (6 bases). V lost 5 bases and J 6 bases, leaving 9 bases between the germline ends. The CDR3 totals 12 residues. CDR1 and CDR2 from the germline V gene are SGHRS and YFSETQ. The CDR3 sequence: CASRRTANEQFF. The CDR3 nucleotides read TGCGCCAGCAGAAGGACAGCCAATGAGCAGTTCTTC.

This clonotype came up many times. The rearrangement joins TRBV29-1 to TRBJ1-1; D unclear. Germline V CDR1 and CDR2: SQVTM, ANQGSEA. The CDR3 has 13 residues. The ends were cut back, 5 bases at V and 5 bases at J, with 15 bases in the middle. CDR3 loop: CSVTLKPGTEAFF. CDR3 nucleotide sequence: TGCAGCGTTACCTTAAAACCCGGGACTGAAGCTTTCTTT.

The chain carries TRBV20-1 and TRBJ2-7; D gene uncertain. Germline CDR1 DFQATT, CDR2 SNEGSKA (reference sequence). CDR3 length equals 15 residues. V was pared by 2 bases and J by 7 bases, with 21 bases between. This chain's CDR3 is CSARFLDMGFVEQYF. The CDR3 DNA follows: TGCAGTGCTAGATTCTTAGACATGGGGTTTGTTGAGCAGTACTTC.

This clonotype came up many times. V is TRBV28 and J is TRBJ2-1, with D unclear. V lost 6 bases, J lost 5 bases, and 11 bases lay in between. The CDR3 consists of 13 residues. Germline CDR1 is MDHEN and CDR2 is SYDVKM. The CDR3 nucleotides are TGTGCCAGCAGGCTTCAGGCTCACAATGAGCAGTTCTTC. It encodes CASRLQAHNEQFF.

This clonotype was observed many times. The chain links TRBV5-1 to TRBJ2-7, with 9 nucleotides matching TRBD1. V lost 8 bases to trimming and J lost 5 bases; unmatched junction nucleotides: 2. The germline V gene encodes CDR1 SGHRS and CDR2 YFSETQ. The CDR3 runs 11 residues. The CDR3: CASRQGDEQYF. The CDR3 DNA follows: TGCGCCAGTAGACAGGGGGACGAGCAGTACTTC.

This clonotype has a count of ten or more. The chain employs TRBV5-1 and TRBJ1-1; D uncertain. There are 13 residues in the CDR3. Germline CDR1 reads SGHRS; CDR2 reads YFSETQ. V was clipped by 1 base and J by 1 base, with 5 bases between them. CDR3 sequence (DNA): TGCGCCAGCAGCTTGCTGGGGAACACTGAAGCTTTCTTT. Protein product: CASSLLGNTEAFF.

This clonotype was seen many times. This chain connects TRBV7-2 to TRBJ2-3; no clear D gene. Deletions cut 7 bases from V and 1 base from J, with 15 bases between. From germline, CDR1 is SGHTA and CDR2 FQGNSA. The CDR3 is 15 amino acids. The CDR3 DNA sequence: TGTGCCAGCACCCCGCGGCGGCGAGGCACAGATACGCAGTATTTT. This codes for CASTPRRRGTDTQYF.